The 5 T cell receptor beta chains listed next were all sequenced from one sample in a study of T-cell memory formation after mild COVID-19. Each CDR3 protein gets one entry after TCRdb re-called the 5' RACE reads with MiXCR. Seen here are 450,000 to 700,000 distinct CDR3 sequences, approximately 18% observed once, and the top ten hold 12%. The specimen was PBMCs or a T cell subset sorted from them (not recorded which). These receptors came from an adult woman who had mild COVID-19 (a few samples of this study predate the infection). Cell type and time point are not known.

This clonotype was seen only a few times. CDR3 sequence reads: CASSFPDTGNQETQYF. CDR3 nucleotide sequence: TGCGCCAGCAGCTTTCCGGATACAGGGAATCAGGAGACCCAGTACTTC. V usage is TRBV5-1 and J usage is TRBJ2-5, with D maybe TRBD1 (6 bases). Germline V lookup: CDR1 SGHRS, CDR2 YFSETQ. V lost 2 bases and J 5 bases, leaving 19 bases between the germline ends. The CDR3 runs to 16 residues.

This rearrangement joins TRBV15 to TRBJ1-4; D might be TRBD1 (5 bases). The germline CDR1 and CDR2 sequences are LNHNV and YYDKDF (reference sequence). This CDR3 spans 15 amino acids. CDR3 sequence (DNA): TGTGCAACCGGGGCAGATTACGCAACTAATGAAAAACTGTTTTTT. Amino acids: CATGADYATNEKLFF.

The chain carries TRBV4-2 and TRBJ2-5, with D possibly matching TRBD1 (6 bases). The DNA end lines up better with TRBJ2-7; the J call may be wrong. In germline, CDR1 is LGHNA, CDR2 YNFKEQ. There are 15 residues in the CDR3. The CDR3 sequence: CASSQDRNRVYEQYF. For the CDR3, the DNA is TGTGCCAGCAGCCAAGATCGGAACAGGGTGTACGAGCAGTACTTC.

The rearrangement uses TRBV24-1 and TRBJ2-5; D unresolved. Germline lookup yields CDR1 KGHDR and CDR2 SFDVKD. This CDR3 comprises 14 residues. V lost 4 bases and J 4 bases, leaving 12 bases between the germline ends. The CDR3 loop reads CATSDPRRSETQYF. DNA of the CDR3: TGTGCCACCAGTGACCCCCGACGGTCAGAGACCCAGTACTTC.

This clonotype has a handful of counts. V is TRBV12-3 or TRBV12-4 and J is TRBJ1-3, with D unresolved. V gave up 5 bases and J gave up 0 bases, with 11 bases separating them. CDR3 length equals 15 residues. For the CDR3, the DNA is TGTGCCAGCAGTCCCTTGAAAGTCTCTGGAAACACCATATATTTT. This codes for CASSPLKVSGNTIYF.